The following is a TCR beta chain sequence with its context. Its binding antigen is unknown. The data were obtained in a study of cytomegalovirus exposure and HLA in healthy donors listed by TCRdb under 2017. Looking at the study overall: An earlier analysis of some 500 of the donors reported about 250 Gb of sequence data and more than 90 million unique TCR beta sequences from 150 million to 200 million T cells. An early release that covered some 640 HLA-typed donors contained approximately 290 gigabases of sequencing data and 75 million to 100 million unique TCR sequences. The genetic ancestry cluster associated with self-reported Caucasian donors included roughly four fifths of the approximately 430 genotyped donors. The study aimed to test whether cataloging public T cell receptors could reveal signatures of past pathogen exposure. The study profiled the T cell repertoires of some 610 subjects by immunosequencing and related them to cytomegalovirus serostatus. A separate validation cohort of more than 100 different subjects was used in addition to the approximately 700-subject first cohort. To predict cytomegalovirus infection status, the study brought together high-throughput TCR immunosequencing, statistical association of individual TCRs with disease status, and machine learning. In a later analysis, previously published TCR beta repertoires from 500 to 750 donors were re-analyzed and high-resolution HLA genotyping was added so that TCR occurrence patterns could be studied. In the later analysis, no new phenotypic data were used to find candidate immune exposures; instead, reliance was placed on TCR beta sequences and their occurrence across donors. To decide whether each TCR beta V gene segment behaved as functional or pseudogenic, an earlier analysis of some 570 of the donors relied on high-throughput TCR beta sequencing. Alongside the repertoire data, information on donor age, sex, ethnicity and CMV serostatus was compiled. A later genetic analysis took genome-wide SNP genotypes for about three fifths of the roughly 700 donors and used that subset as a discovery cohort. Every repertoire in the discovery cohort had been generated on one and the same sequencing platform. Both class I and class II loci were covered by HLA typing, at four-digit resolution. The number of typed donors differed by locus: roughly 629-640 for A, B, C, DRB1 and DQB1; approximately 530 for DQA1; fewer than 610 for DPA1; and about 470 for DPB1. About five DR-DQ haplotypes were treated as single units for association and clustering because of strong linkage in the cohort. Across 300 to 500 genotyped donors of the cohort, an average of roughly 200,000 unique TCR beta nucleotide sequences per donor were sequenced, and 15% to 20% of those sequences were non-productive. General conclusions and limits of the study: The presence/absence analyses assumed that sequencing depth was roughly uniform across donors, and that assumption may not be true. Because counts were too low, 15 to 20 rarely observed V segments, including chromosome 9 orphons, were left out of the earlier analysis of over 550 of the donors. Correlated functional status among segregating V segments might be attributable to linkage disequilibrium, but an unknown experimental factor could not be ruled out. A group of highly shared sequence variants was considered likely to be a technical artifact of the sequencing pipeline. In vitro tests confirmed that three of the cytomegalovirus-associated TCR beta chains recognize cytomegalovirus antigens. The 87-base-pair reads could not distinguish some IMGT-functional V segments, including TRBV6-2 and TRBV6-3, so those segments were excluded. In a later genetic analysis, fewer N-insertions in productive TCRs were reported among donors in an Asian-associated ancestry cluster than the approximately 710-donor mean. A further reported finding was that TCR beta sequences accurately predicted the HLA-A and HLA-B alleles for most subjects in the first cohort. In both the original and validation cohorts, the classifier was reported to diagnose cytomegalovirus status with high specificity and sensitivity. While some public TCRs were present in many individuals, most TCR sequences turned up only very rarely across donors. In an earlier analysis of 500 to 650 of the donors, most TCR beta V segments appeared in productive rearrangements about 90% or about 30% of the time, broadly matching IMGT annotations. In a later analysis, HLA-associated TCR beta chains were found to be more clonally expanded and to have lower generation probabilities than equally common non-associated chains. The study listed 164 TCR beta chains as associated with cytomegalovirus. This cohort had only TCR beta chains sequenced, and the lack of alpha or paired-chain data limited which features could be detected. Because HLA typing was unavailable for some donors at each locus, only the typed subset was used in association tests. An association between a missense DCLRE1C variant and V-gene and J-gene trimming of TCR beta chains was found in a later genetic analysis and replicated in an independent cohort. When HLA alleles, especially DR and DQ, strongly co-occurred, attributing TCR associations to individual alleles was difficult. Several of the top co-occurrence clusters appeared to be linked to parvovirus B19, influenza, CMV and Epstein-Barr virus, according to a later analysis. Immune exposure information for the cohort was limited to CMV serostatus. In a later analysis, the rate of TCR association differed among HLA loci, with DRB1 alleles having the most associated TCRs and HLA-C alleles having the fewest. A later analysis associated about 17,000 TCR beta sequences with specific HLA alleles at a false discovery rate of 0.05. According to the authors, the approach could potentially be generalized to other disease states and immunological phenotypes. According to a later analysis, most CMV-associated TCR beta chains appeared to be HLA-restricted, and the HLA associations seemed to be driven largely by CMV exposure.

The method was the immunoSEQ multiplex PCR assay. The multiplex PCR relied on a mix of 60 forward primers for TCR Vbeta segments and 13 reverse primers for TCR Jbeta segments. Amplification of the CDR3 region of rearranged TCR beta genes was performed with a multiplex PCR assay on genomic DNA. On the Illumina HiSeq System, the amplified TCR beta libraries were sequenced as 87-base-pair reads. The paper's data handling went like this. A later analysis tallied some 79 million unique TCR beta chains across the 666 repertoires, and some 10 million of those chains were shared by two or more donors. A nearest-neighbor algorithm error-corrected the raw reads and collapsed the reads into unique sequences, merging closely related sequences to remove PCR and sequencing errors. V, D and J gene segments were assigned by aligning CDR3 sequences to IMGT reference sequences. For a sequence to be retained, a match of at least six nucleotides to both a V gene segment and a J gene segment was required. Rearrangements were classified as productive when the CDR3 lacked stop codons and remained in frame with V and J, and all other rearrangements were classified as non-productive. Following IMGT convention, CDR3 was defined as the stretch from the second conserved V-encoded cysteine to the conserved J-encoded phenylalanine. In an earlier analysis of 550 to 650 of the donors, sequences lacking an unambiguous match to a single V gene segment were excluded. An earlier analysis of a few hundred of the donors called V segments functional above 56.7% productive rearrangements and segregating when the between-donor standard deviation exceeded 5%. To diagnose cytomegalovirus status from the catalog of TCR beta chain sequences, a statistical classification framework was built. In a later analysis, V and J genes were assigned by comparing TCR nucleotide sequences against IMGT/GENE-DB human TR gene sequences. A later analysis assigned CDR3 sequences and most-parsimonious VDJ recombination scenarios with the TCRdist pipeline. In a later analysis, each TCR beta chain was defined by its CDR3 amino acid sequence together with its V-gene family, and reads lacking a unique V-gene family were excluded. As a way to deal with suspected cross-contamination and a sequencing artifact, a later analysis dropped hundreds of nucleotide sequences that were highly shared and had low generation probability. A later analysis calculated a clonal expansion index for each public chain from normalized within-repertoire ranks of inferred template counts. In a later analysis, generation probabilities were computed with a VDJ recombination model fitted to out-of-frame rearrangements, and the resulting probabilities were checked against IGoR. A later analysis scored TCR-TCR, TCR-HLA and TCR-CMV co-occurrence with hypergeometric tests, applying a repertoire-size bias correction to TCR pairs. False discovery rates were estimated in a later analysis by permuting HLA or CMV assignments 20 times. A later analysis grouped co-occurring TCRs with DBSCAN, adding TCRdist sequence similarity when clustering within HLA-allele-positive subsets. For co-occurrence clustering, repertoires with fewer than 30,000 or more than 120,000 public chains were excluded, along with 4 to 6 repertoires with anomalous nucleotide sharing. Imported from immuneACCESS, the table was reduced by TCRdb to in-frame sequences with V and J called. These copies leave out some clones; in studies compared against another copy, an unresolved V gene accounts for under half, and the cause of the remainder is not known. D and trimming come from the DNA, and the V and J calls and clone size come from that table. The sample table on file contains more than 90,000 clones. The top ten constitute less than 4.5% of the sample.

The cysteine opens and the phenylalanine closes a CDR3 of 14 amino acids. Of all the DNA, just the CDR3 is kept, 42 bases in frame from base 1. Between the V and J ends, shortened by 6 bases and 3 bases respectively, the junction contains 13 bases. Via the germline V gene, CDR1 is KGHSH and CDR2 LQKENI. The cohort consisted of hundreds of healthy bone marrow donors. At the time of sampling, all cohort members were nominally healthy, though unrecorded immune exposures were likely present. The donor was CMV seronegative and was included in the group of 352 seronegative cohort members. A peripheral blood sample was collected from each donor, and TCR beta sequencing was performed on peripheral blood mononuclear cells. Genomic DNA was extracted from the blood cell samples with the Qiagen DNeasy Blood Extraction Kit.

The chain links TRBV18 with TRBJ2-3; the D region possibly corresponds to TRBD1 (5 bases align). Sequenced sample: PBMCs. The sequence derives from a man aged 25 to 45 in good health and CMV-seronegative. The nucleotides are TGTGCCAGCTCCTGGATTTCAGGGACAGATACGCAGTATTTT. Its coded protein is CASSWISGTDTQYF.